The next 25 T cell receptor beta chains were all read from a single sample in a study of cytomegalovirus exposure and HLA in healthy donors. The PCR contained 60 Vbeta and 13 Jbeta primers. Here immunoSEQ multiplex PCR was the method, and the copy in TCRdb shows in-frame clones only, minus some. The sample records about 130,000 clones, roughly 69% being singletons. Input material: PBMCs. These receptors were obtained from a human donor in good health.

V and J are TRBV19 and TRBJ2-2, with D perhaps matching TRBD2 (6 bases). The CDR3 has 15 residues. CDR1 LNHDA and CDR2 SQIVND come from the germline V gene (reference sequence). Between the trimmed V and J ends, which lost 5 bases and 0 bases, there was a span of 10 bases. CDR3 DNA: TGTGCCAGTAGTTACGGGGGAGCGAACACCGGGGAGCTGTTTTTT. Translated, it gives CASSYGGANTGELFF.

Within the sample, this clone is medium-sized (0.01 to 0.1%). CDR3 sequence: CASSYGQGAQSNQPQHF. The CDR3 region has the DNA TGTGCCAGCAGCTACGGACAGGGGGCGCAAAGCAATCAGCCCCAGCATTTT. The chain is built from TRBV5-4 and TRBJ1-5, with TRBD1 matching over 11 bases. The CDR3 extends over 17 amino acids. V lost 3 bases, J lost 1 base, and 6 bases stayed unmatched. The germline gives CDR1 SGHNT, CDR2 YYREEE (reference sequence).

This clone came up once. The genes are TRBV6-5 and TRBJ1-1, with no clear D. V lost 4 bases and J lost 1, with 10 bases in between. CDR1 MNHEY and CDR2 SVGAGI come from the germline V gene. CDR3 size: 14 residues. The DNA of the CDR3 is TGTGCCAGCAGTTCCCCTGCGGGGAACACTGAAGCTTTCTTT. This encodes CASSSPAGNTEAFF.

The genes are TRBV18 and TRBJ2-5, with D possibly being TRBD1 (6 bases). The DNA end is more similar to TRBJ2-7, so the J call may be wrong. In germline, CDR1 is KGHSH, CDR2 LQKENI. CDR3 size: 13 residues. The CDR3 reads CASSQDRIYEQYF. The CDR3 DNA reads TGTGCCAGCTCACAGGACAGAATCTACGAGCAGTACTTC.

CDR3 sequence (DNA): TGTGCCAGCAGTGCGACAGGGGGGGTGTCCTACGAGCAGTACTTC. It translates to CASSATGGVSYEQYF. The J gene is TRBJ2-5, the V gene TRBV27; TRBD1 matches 9 bases. The closer fit of TRBJ2-7 to the DNA end suggests the J call may be wrong. This CDR3 comprises 15 residues. Germline CDR1 and CDR2: MNHEY and SMNVEV (reference sequence).

Remarks on this clone: At one of its ends the junction is not consistent with the germline gene, which may arise from a read error. This rearrangement joins TRBV7-9 to TRBJ2-7, with D possibly matching TRBD1 (5 bases). Germline loops: CDR1 SEHNR, CDR2 FQNEAQ (reference sequence). The CDR3 loop spans 12 amino acids. CDR3 loop: CSSSPTVYEQYF. The CDR3 DNA reads TGTTCCAGCAGCCCGACAGTGTACGAGCAGTACTTC.

The chain couples TRBV28 to TRBJ2-3; D is perhaps TRBD1 (5 bases). Germline CDR1 and CDR2: MDHEN and SYDVKM. Trimming left V 6 bases short and J 0 bases short, with 25 bases between. The CDR3 contains 19 residues. CDR3 sequence: CASSRQSMFRSISTDTQYF. DNA for the CDR3: TGTGCCAGCAGCCGACAGAGTATGTTCCGGTCCATCAGCACAGATACGCAGTATTTT. Complete variable domain (other parts from reference TRBV28 and TRBJ2-3): DVKVTQSSRYLVKRTGEKVFLECVQDMDHENMFWYRQDPGLGLRLIYFSYDVKMKEKGDIPEGYSVSREKKERFSLILESASTNQTSMYLCASSRQSMFRSISTDTQYFGPGTRLTVL.

The chain has TRBV4-2 and TRBJ2-2; D remains ambiguous. Trimming shortened V by 0 bases and J by 4 bases, and 6 bases separated the two germline ends. The CDR3 totals 14 residues. CDR1 is LGHNA, CDR2 YNFKEQ, per germline. The CDR3 loop is CASSQDIGTGELFF. The CDR3 DNA reads as TGTGCCAGCAGCCAAGATATCGGCACCGGGGAGCTGTTTTTT.

This chain joins TRBV4-2 and TRBJ2-3, with TRBD2 identical over 10 bases. J gave up 2 bases and V 1 base, and 15 bases lay outside the gene matches. The CDR3 has 20 amino acids. Per the germline V gene, CDR1 is LGHNA and CDR2 is YNFKEQ. The CDR3 DNA is TGTGCCAGCAGCCAAGTACCCCTTAGTACGAGCGGGGGGGCCACAGATACGCAGTATTTT. Amino acids: CASSQVPLSTSGGATDTQYF.

The CDR3 sequence is CASSPRKGGTRDANYGYTF. The CDR3 DNA is TGTGCCAGCTCACCACGAAAGGGAGGCACTCGCGACGCTAACTATGGCTACACCTTC. The J gene is TRBJ1-2, the V gene TRBV18; no definite D call. CDR1 and CDR2 from the germline V gene are KGHSH and LQKENI. Between the trimmed V and J ends, which lost 1 base and 0 bases, there was a span of 21 bases. The CDR3 length is 19 residues. The variable domain in full, completed from reference TRBV18 and TRBJ1-2, reads NAGVMQNPRHLVRRRGQEARLRCSPMKGHSHVYWYRQLPEEGLKFMVYLQKENIIDESGMPKERFSAEFPKEGPSILRIQQVVRGDSAAYFCASSPRKGGTRDANYGYTFGSGTRLTVV.

As concerns this clone: One end of the junction does not line up with germline, which may come from a read error. The chain has TRBV20-1 and TRBJ2-3; D remains unclear. The CDR3 runs to 10 residues. CDR1 and CDR2 from the germline V gene are DFQATT and SNEGSKA (reference sequence). For the CDR3, the DNA is TGCAGTCCTAGCACAGATACGCAGTATTTT. It specifies CSPSTDTQYF.

CDR3 bases: TGTGCCAGCAGTTTACCCCAGGGGGCCCACGAGCAGTACTTC. Protein product: CASSLPQGAHEQYF. V and J are TRBV28 and TRBJ2-5, with TRBD1 matching 8 bases. The J call is in doubt because the DNA end fits TRBJ2-7 better. The CDR3 has 14 residues. Per the germline V gene, CDR1 is MDHEN and CDR2 is SYDVKM.

This chain links TRBV28 with TRBJ2-2; TRBD1 aligns across 8 bases. Germline V gene lookup returns CDR1 MDHEN and CDR2 SYDVKM. After removal of 2 bases from V and 4 bases from J, the junction contained 6 bases not matched to a gene. The CDR3 has 16 amino acids. The CDR3 is CASSLGQGRVTGELFF. In DNA form, the CDR3 reads TGTGCCAGCAGTTTAGGACAGGGACGGGTCACCGGGGAGCTGTTTTTT.

Concerning this clone: Sequence at one end of the junction differs from germline and may be a read error. The chain uses TRBV7-9 and TRBJ2-2; D is uncertain. Germline CDR1 and CDR2: SEHNR and FQNEAQ (reference sequence). The CDR3 length is 15 residues. The CDR3 DNA reads as TGTTCCAGCAGTCCTAGGTTGACTCCCACCGGGGAGCTGTTTTTT. It translates to CSSSPRLTPTGELFF.

This clone was seen only a few times. V usage is TRBV27 and J usage is TRBJ1-2; D not resolved. Trimming stripped 2 bases from V and 8 bases from J, with 18 bases between. Germline V gene lookup returns CDR1 MNHEY and CDR2 SMNVEV (reference sequence). This CDR3 region has 15 residues. DNA of the CDR3: TGTGCCAGCAGTTTAGGGTCGGCCCCCCATAGCGGCTACACCTTC. It is translated as CASSLGSAPHSGYTF.

Remarks on this clone: The germline gene is not matched at one end of the junction; a read error may be the cause. The rearrangement uses TRBV11-2 and TRBJ1-4; TRBD1 is a possible D gene (6 bases). Germline V gene lookup returns CDR1 SGHAT and CDR2 FQNNGV. This CDR3 has 11 amino acids. The CDR3: CASSRMDSPTF. The CDR3 nucleotides are TGTGCCAGCAGCCGGATGGACAGTCCTACCTTT.

In DNA form, the CDR3 reads TGTGCCAGCAGCCGAAAGGACCTAACAGGGCGCATGTCATACGAGCAGTACTTC. Protein: CASSRKDLTGRMSYEQYF. This sequence joins TRBV7-8 and TRBJ2-7; D might be TRBD1 (6 bases). V gave up 5 bases and J gave up 4 bases, with 27 bases separating them. Germline-derived CDR1 and CDR2 are SGHVS and FQNEAQ. The CDR3 has 18 amino acids. The complete variable domain, with remaining parts taken from reference TRBV7-8 and TRBJ2-7, reads GAGVSQSPRYKVAKRGQDVALRCDPISGHVSLFWYQQALGQGPEFLTYFQNEAQLDKSGLPSDRFFAERPEGSVSTLKIQRTQQEDSAVYLCASSRKDLTGRMSYEQYFGPGTRLTVT.

This clone was seen more than once but under ten times. J is TRBJ2-7 and V is TRBV19, with 12 bases aligning to TRBD2. J was trimmed by 2 bases and V by 7 bases; bases with no gene match: 6. There are 15 residues in the CDR3. Germline V CDR1 and CDR2: LNHDA, SQIVND (reference sequence). CDR3 nucleotides: TGTGCCAGTACCCAATCTAGCGGGAGGGCCTACGAGCAGTACTTC. Translation: CASTQSSGRAYEQYF.

This chain connects TRBV9 to TRBJ1-1; tentatively, D is TRBD1 (6 bases). The CDR3 is 15 residues long. The V end was cut by 0 bases, the J end by 6 bases, with 15 bases between. From germline, CDR1 is SGDLS and CDR2 YYNGEE. Written as DNA, the CDR3 is TGTGCCAGCAGCGTAGAAATTGGGGGCTCGGCTGAAGCTTTCTTT. Translated, it gives CASSVEIGGSAEAFF. Full variable domain (outside the CDR3, taken from reference TRBV9 and TRBJ1-1): DSGVTQTPKHLITATGQRVTLRCSPRSGDLSVYWYQQSLDQGLQFLIQYYNGEERAKGNILERFSAQQFPDLHSELNLSSLELGDSALYFCASSVEIGGSAEAFFGQGTRLTVV.

The chain joins TRBV7-9 to TRBJ2-7; TRBD2 is a possible D gene (5 bases). This CDR3 spans 12 amino acids. Germline V gene sequence: CDR1 SEHNR, CDR2 FQNEAQ (reference sequence). The V and J ends lost 5 bases and 6 bases respectively, with 11 bases between them. CDR3 sequence: CASSVKGVEQYF. In DNA, the CDR3 is TGTGCCAGCAGCGTGAAGGGAGTCGAGCAGTACTTC.

This clone has a handful of counts. The V call is TRBV7-8, the J call TRBJ1-2, with TRBD1 matching over 9 bases. Trimming took 5 bases from V and 1 from J; bases not matched to a gene: 5. Germline values: CDR1 SGHVS, CDR2 FQNEAQ. CDR3 size: 15 residues. Written as DNA, the CDR3 is TGTGCCAGCAGCGTGGGGACAGGGAGTAACTATGGCTACACCTTC. Translation: CASSVGTGSNYGYTF.

The rearrangement joins TRBV5-1 to TRBJ2-5; 8 bases fit TRBD2. After removal of 4 bases from V and 3 bases from J, the junction contained 8 bases not matched to a gene. The CDR3 loop spans 15 amino acids. Germline values: CDR1 SGHRS, CDR2 YFSETQ. DNA of the CDR3: TGCGCCAGCAGCCTCGGCGGGGGGAAAGAAGAGACCCAGTACTTC. Residues: CASSLGGGKEETQYF.

This clone was counted a few times. The chain joins TRBV27 to TRBJ2-7; TRBD2 aligns across 10 bases. CDR1 MNHEY and CDR2 SMNVEV come from the germline V gene (reference sequence). Unmatched junction bases numbered 3, after V lost 4 bases and J lost 3 bases. The CDR3 spans 14 residues. The CDR3 sequence: CASSSSGRNYEQYF. CDR3 nucleotide sequence: TGTGCCAGCAGTTCTAGCGGGAGAAACTACGAGCAGTACTTC.

The chain links TRBV4-3 to TRBJ2-1; a weak D match, TRBD1 (6 bases). CDR3 length equals 14 residues. CDR1 LGHNA and CDR2 YSLEER come from the germline V gene. V lost 0 bases and J 9 bases, leaving 12 bases between the germline ends. CDR3 amino acids: CASSQDWGRSEQFF. As DNA, the CDR3 is TGCGCCAGCAGCCAAGATTGGGGGCGGAGTGAGCAGTTCTTC.

Points on this clone: This same CDR3 is encoded by further DNA sequences in the sample. The V and J genes are TRBV10-3 and TRBJ1-3; D is undetermined. This CDR3 has 14 residues. Germline CDR1 and CDR2: ENHRY and SYGVKD. V lost 3 bases and J lost 1, with 7 bases in between. The CDR3 is CAISEAGSGNTIYF. The CDR3, as DNA: TGTGCCATCAGTGAAGCCGGGTCTGGAAACACCATATATTTT.